These T cell receptor beta chains were read from a single sample in a study of OX40 agonist ivuxolimab in advanced cancers. The repertoire was sequenced with immunoSEQ multiplex PCR; TCRdb's copy has only in-frame clones and lacks some. Of roughly 57,000 clones listed, 75% to 85% are singletons. This sample comprised CD4+ or CD8+ T cells sorted from blood, obtained in a trial of the OX40 agonist ivuxolimab. Receptors were obtained from an adult with an advanced solid tumor such as melanoma, head and neck, liver or kidney cancer. CDR3s include the opening cysteine and the closing phenylalanine or tryptophan. Fields, in order: J gene, D gene, V gene, CDR3 protein. The D gene is left open where the match is weak.

TRBJ2-4 | TRBD2 | TRBV27 | CASGGGKAKNIQYF
TRBJ2-5 | NA | TRBV7-8 | CASSPRAIGGTETQYF
TRBJ2-3 | NA | TRBV7-2 | CASSLANTPTQYF
TRBJ1-2 | NA | TRBV5-8 | CASSFVPRPLSGYTF
TRBJ1-4 | NA | TRBV4-1 | CASSKGSTNEKLFF
TRBJ2-3 | TRBD2 | TRBV19 | CASSIGAGGPTQYF
TRBJ2-1 | NA | TRBV6-1 | CASSLERSYNEQFF
TRBJ2-3 | NA | TRBV7-3 | CASSLTPGSNTQYF
TRBJ2-1 | TRBD2 | TRBV18 | CASSPLPSGGENEQFF
TRBJ2-5 | TRBD1 | TRBV5-4 | CASSLQGAETQYF
TRBJ2-7 | NA | TRBV4-2 | CASSQVQGLGYEQYF
TRBJ2-5 | NA | TRBV7-3 | CASSLSSGVGETQYF
TRBJ2-7 | TRBD2 | TRBV2 | CASSEARSLTGTSGAIIYEQYF
TRBJ1-1 | NA | TRBV15 | CATSRGGTGNTEAFF
TRBJ2-1 | TRBD2 | TRBV5-5 | CASSLEAGTTYNEQFF
TRBJ1-2 | TRBD1 | TRBV6-6 | CASSYLDRVAYGYTF
TRBJ1-5 | NA | TRBV4-1 | CASSQDLSGSAAGKYQPQHF
TRBJ2-3 | NA | TRBV19 | CASSSGRHPNTDTQYF
TRBJ2-7 | NA | TRBV6-5 | CASSEIGETSYEQYF
TRBJ2-5 | TRBD2 | TRBV9 | CASSPGLAGGSQETQYF
TRBJ1-3 | TRBD1 | TRBV29-1 | CSVVDRAPGNTIYF
TRBJ1-6 | NA | TRBV6-1 | CASSDLGESRSPLHF
TRBJ2-5 | NA | TRBV5-1 | CASSSRASGTGGTQYF
TRBJ2-2 | TRBD2 | TRBV7-8 | CASSFIAGGVGELFF
TRBJ1-1 | NA | TRBV7-2 | CASSFRRPTEAFF
TRBJ1-5 | TRBD1 | TRBV6-6 | CASSFGQGGQPQHF
TRBJ1-1 | NA | TRBV18 | CASSPPPGTRAAEAFF
TRBJ1-3 | NA | TRBV28 | CASSLIGSSGNTIYF
TRBJ2-7 | TRBD1 | TRBV15 | CATSREGQGFLEQYF
TRBJ2-1 | NA | TRBV29-1 | CSVEGWSNNEQFF
TRBJ1-1 | NA | TRBV11-2 | CASSSGRPGTEAFF
TRBJ1-2 | TRBD1 | TRBV7-2 | CARSPIGQGAGYTF
TRBJ1-2 | TRBD1 | TRBV5-3 | CARSSPGQGPYGYTF
TRBJ2-1 | TRBD2 | TRBV11-3 | CASSFRGGVYNEQFF
TRBJ1-6 | NA | TRBV7-2 | CASSPRRGEGPPLHF
TRBJ2-5 | NA | TRBV18 | CASSPLFSGDETQYF
TRBJ1-1 | NA | TRBV5-1 | CASSLDGRGNTEAFF
TRBJ2-1 | NA | TRBV7-9 | CASTIRSNEQFF
TRBJ2-7 | TRBD2 | TRBV5-4 | CASSSSSGSSYEQYF
TRBJ1-1 | TRBD1 | TRBV18 | CASSPDRVNTEAFF
TRBJ2-7 | TRBD1 | TRBV5-4 | CASSLDRGSHEQYF
TRBJ1-1 | TRBD1 | TRBV6-6 | CASTRQGVSEAFF
TRBJ2-2 | TRBD2 | TRBV5-1 | CASKIAGNTGELFF
TRBJ2-7 | TRBD1 | TRBV14 | CASSQGLDRGHEQYF
TRBJ2-7 | NA | TRBV5-6 | CASSLRPGQWGSYEQYF
TRBJ2-7 | NA | TRBV28 | CASSDYEQYF
TRBJ1-1 | NA | TRBV6-5 | CASSYLTLSNTEAFF
TRBJ1-5 | NA | TRBV4-3 | CASSRLYRVEQPQHF
TRBJ1-2 | TRBD1 | TRBV28 | CASSTGQGSYGYTF
TRBJ1-1 | NA | TRBV7-9 | CASSDTLNTEAFF
TRBJ2-3 | NA | TRBV6-1 | CASSVTGYTDTQYF
TRBJ1-1 | NA | TRBV5-1 | CASSFVPANTEAFF